The rows below give T cell receptor beta chains drawn from one sample of a study of T cells after yellow fever vaccination. TCRdb redid the calling of the 5' RACE reads with MiXCR, one entry per CDR3 protein. Of 50,000 or so distinct CDR3 sequences in the sample, approximately 7% were seen once. The material sequenced was CD8+ T cells sorted from PBMCs, taken on the day of the first yellow fever vaccination. These receptors were collected from a man between 18 and 35 years old who received the YFV17D yellow fever vaccine. Each CDR3 is given with its conserved first and last residue. D genes are given only for firm matches. Expanded clones are given a class, and other clones once, few, many or no size at all.

D,size,J,V,CDR3,DNA
TRBD1,-,TRBJ2-3,TRBV7-9,CASLRDSDTDTQYF,TGTGCCAGCCTTCGGGACAGTGACACAGATACGCAGTATTTT
TRBD1,few,TRBJ1-1,TRBV6-4,CASSEDRLGNTEAFF,TGTGCCAGCAGTGAGGACAGGCTGGGAAACACTGAAGCTTTCTTT
-,few,TRBJ2-1,TRBV3-1,CASSQTQGLYNEQFF,TGTGCCAGCAGCCAAACCCAGGGGTTATACAATGAGCAGTTCTTC
-,few,TRBJ1-2,TRBV4-1,CASSPDRGYGYTF,TGCGCCAGCAGCCCCGACAGAGGGTATGGCTACACCTTC
-,many,TRBJ1-6,TRBV20-1,CSARDGQTDYSPLHF,TGCAGTGCTAGAGATGGGCAGACGGACTATTCACCCCTCCACTTT
TRBD2,-,TRBJ2-5,TRBV20-1,CSATSGGSWAQYF,TGCAGTGCTACTAGCGGGGGCTCATGGGCCCAGTACTTC
-,few,TRBJ2-5,TRBV5-6,CASGSGGAETQYF,TGTGCCAGCGGTTCCGGGGGTGCAGAGACCCAGTACTTC
TRBD2,many,TRBJ2-4,TRBV29-1,CSVTSAGGQYF,TGCAGCGTTACTTCAGCGGGGGGCCAGTACTTC
-,-,TRBJ1-4,TRBV25-1,CASSTLDRRDEKLFF,TGTGCCAGCAGTACCCTGGACAGACGCGATGAAAAACTGTTTTTT
TRBD2,many,TRBJ2-7,TRBV7-2,CASSLGLAGVGEQYF,TGTGCCAGCAGCTTGGGACTAGCGGGGGTCGGCGAGCAGTACTTC
-,-,TRBJ2-7,TRBV28,CASGALPQGSFHEQYF,TGTGCCAGCGGGGCCCTCCCGCAGGGATCGTTCCACGAGCAGTACTTC
-,many,TRBJ1-1,TRBV12-3/TRBV12-4,CASSLGSTNTEAFF,TGTGCCAGCAGTTTAGGCAGTACGAACACTGAAGCTTTCTTT
-,few,TRBJ2-3,TRBV19,CASSTIQNTDTQYF,TGTGCCAGTAGTACTATACAGAATACAGATACGCAGTATTTT
-,many,TRBJ2-1,TRBV5-6,CASSRTSRGPPDEQFF,TGTGCCAGCAGTCGGACCTCGCGGGGGCCCCCGGATGAGCAGTTCTTC
-,many,TRBJ2-1,TRBV5-6,CASSLATLLGPYNEQFF,TGTGCCAGCAGCTTGGCCACTCTGCTGGGACCCTACAATGAGCAGTTCTTC
TRBD1,-,TRBJ1-5,TRBV5-5,CASTLGGGQPQHF,TGTGCCAGCACTTTAGGGGGCGGTCAGCCCCAGCATTTT
-,few,TRBJ1-2,TRBV4-1,CASSPSRSTGYGYTF,TGCGCCAGCAGCCCATCCAGGTCAACCGGATATGGCTACACCTTC
-,-,TRBJ2-7,TRBV27,CASSYRVRYEQYF,TGTGCCAGCAGTTACAGGGTTAGATACGAGCAGTACTTC
-,-,TRBJ1-5,TRBV5-1,CASSFQENQPQHF,TGCGCCAGCAGCTTCCAGGAAAATCAGCCCCAGCATTTT
-,many,TRBJ2-1,TRBV27,CASSVSGGWQFF,TGTGCCAGCAGCGTTAGTGGGGGATGGCAGTTCTTC
-,few,TRBJ1-1,TRBV4-1,CASSQDSRVAAFF,TGCGCCAGCAGCCAAGATTCGCGGGTAGCAGCTTTCTTT
-,few,TRBJ2-1,TRBV4-3,CASSQELGYNEQFF,TGCGCCAGCAGCCAAGAATTAGGATACAATGAGCAGTTCTTC
-,few,TRBJ2-3,TRBV6-5,CASSYSPGVTDTQYF,TGTGCCAGCAGTTACTCACCCGGGGTCACAGATACGCAGTATTTT
-,many,TRBJ2-5,TRBV12-3/TRBV12-4,CASSSPLGGKTQYF,TGTGCCAGCAGCTCCCCCCTAGGGGGAAAGACCCAGTACTTC
-,-,TRBJ2-2,TRBV5-6,CASSLGDSYTGELFF,TGTGCCAGCAGCTTGGGGGACTCTTACACCGGGGAGCTGTTTTTT
-,-,TRBJ2-2,TRBV9,CASSVDDSRSTGELFF,TGTGCCAGCAGCGTAGACGATTCTAGGAGCACCGGGGAGCTGTTTTTT
TRBD1,few,TRBJ2-2,TRBV4-1,CASSQPTGTGAPTGELFF,TGCGCCAGCAGCCAACCAACTGGGACAGGGGCTCCCACCGGGGAGCTGTTTTTT
-,few,TRBJ1-2,TRBV12-3/TRBV12-4,CASSLSSQYGYTF,TGTGCCAGCAGTTTATCGTCGCAGTATGGCTACACCTTC
TRBD2,-,TRBJ2-1,TRBV3-1,CASSQEGGLAGKSSYNEQFF,TGTGCCAGCAGCCAAGAAGGGGGACTAGCGGGGAAGAGCTCCTACAATGAGCAGTTCTTC
-,many,TRBJ2-1,TRBV28,CASSLSPGPYNEQFF,TGTGCCAGCAGTTTGTCTCCAGGGCCCTACAATGAGCAGTTCTTC
-,-,TRBJ2-5,TRBV4-1,CASSQDYSSGHQETQYF,TGCGCCAGCAGCCAAGATTATTCGAGCGGACACCAAGAGACCCAGTACTTC
-,-,TRBJ2-3,TRBV7-9,CASSFPQGTNTDTQYF,TGTGCCAGCAGCTTCCCTCAGGGTACCAACACAGATACGCAGTATTTT
TRBD2,-,TRBJ2-5,TRBV6-1,CASCQLAGPGETQYF,TGTGCCAGCTGTCAACTAGCGGGGCCGGGAGAGACCCAGTACTTC
-,-,TRBJ2-3,TRBV4-3,CASSHYSGTNTDTQYF,TGCGCCAGCAGTCACTATAGCGGAACTAACACAGATACGCAGTATTTT
TRBD2,-,TRBJ2-3,TRBV29-1,CSAKKIAGSTDTQYF,TGCAGCGCTAAAAAAATAGCGGGGAGCACAGATACGCAGTATTTT
TRBD1,-,TRBJ2-7,TRBV27,CASSYPRQGPYEQYF,TGTGCCAGCAGTTACCCCCGACAGGGCCCCTACGAGCAGTACTTC
-,few,TRBJ1-1,TRBV7-9,CASSAKGTGNTEAFF,TGTGCCAGCAGCGCCAAAGGGACCGGTAACACTGAAGCTTTCTTT